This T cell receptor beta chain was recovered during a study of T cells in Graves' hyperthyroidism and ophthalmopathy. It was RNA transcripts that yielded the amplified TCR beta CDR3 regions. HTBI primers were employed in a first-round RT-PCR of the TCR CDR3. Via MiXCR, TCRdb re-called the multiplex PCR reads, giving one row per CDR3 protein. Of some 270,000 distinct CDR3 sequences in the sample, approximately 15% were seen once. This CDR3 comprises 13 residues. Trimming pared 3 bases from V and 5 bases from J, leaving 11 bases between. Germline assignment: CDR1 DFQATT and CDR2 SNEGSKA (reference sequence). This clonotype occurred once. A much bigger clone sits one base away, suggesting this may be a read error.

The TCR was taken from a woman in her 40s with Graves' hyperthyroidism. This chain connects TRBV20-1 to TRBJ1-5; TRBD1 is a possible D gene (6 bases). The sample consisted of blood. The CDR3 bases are TGCAGTGCTAGCTGGGGGCGACATCAGCCCCAGCATTTT. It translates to CSASWGRHQPQHF.